This TCR beta chain was recorded in a study of T cell changes during pregnancy in multiple sclerosis. Germline V gene sequence: CDR1 SEHNR, CDR2 FQNEAQ (reference sequence). The CDR3 has 11 amino acids. With 4 bases clipped from V and 6 bases from J, the junction kept 0 bases outside the gene matches. This clone was counted a few times. Produced via immunoSEQ multiplex PCR; TCRdb's table is partial and in-frame only. The sample carries more than 65,000 clones, approximately 90% recorded once. The sequencing used peripheral blood, collected before pregnancy. This chain uses TRBV7-9 with TRBJ2-7, with 7 bases that match TRBD2. This TCR was recovered from a female donor with multiple sclerosis, enrolled in a pregnancy study. Here the CDR3 DNA reads TGTGCCAGCAGCTGGACTAGCGAGCAGTACTTC. Encoded protein: CASSWTSEQYF.